A selection of T cell receptor beta chains follows, all from one sample in a study of identical twins. TCRdb called the 5' RACE reads again in MiXCR, with one record for every CDR3 protein. The repertoire includes hundreds of thousands of distinct CDR3 sequences, around an eighth of them detected once, and 7% to 9.5% sits in the top ten. Sample: memory (CD45RO+) T cells sorted from blood. All receptors come from a woman younger than 35 in good health. Both conserved end residues are part of each CDR3. A D gene is named only where the DNA matches it firmly.

J gene | V gene | D gene | CDR3 protein
TRBJ2-1 | TRBV7-9 | NA | CASTRGNEQFF
TRBJ2-3 | TRBV4-3 | NA | CASSQGSAGIQDTQYF
TRBJ2-3 | TRBV7-8 | NA | CASSLARVDTQYF
TRBJ2-3 | TRBV10-2 | TRBD2 | CASKGSGRGLTDTQYF
TRBJ1-2 | TRBV6-6 | NA | CASSYGIGTGTF
TRBJ2-1 | TRBV5-5 | NA | CASSLVSQTSLQFF
TRBJ2-7 | TRBV4-2 | TRBD1 | CASSQEGQDNPYEQYF
TRBJ2-7 | TRBV5-6 | NA | CASRSSYEQYF
TRBJ2-7 | TRBV19 | NA | CASSISAASKGQYF
TRBJ2-3 | TRBV7-9 | NA | CASGPRSNTDTQYF
TRBJ2-1 | TRBV20-1 | NA | CSARQSWGEQFF
TRBJ1-1 | TRBV21-1 | NA | CASSKGVYGRHTEAFF
TRBJ2-7 | TRBV5-5 | NA | CASSLEGHYEQYF
TRBJ2-7 | TRBV29-1 | TRBD2 | CSASGRGEQYF
TRBJ2-2 | TRBV29-1 | NA | CSVGAALGTGELFF
TRBJ2-3 | TRBV9 | TRBD2 | CASSRGTMRTDTQYF
TRBJ2-3 | TRBV20-1 | NA | CSASNGGADTQYF
TRBJ1-1 | TRBV6-5 | NA | CASSYFQGGGTEAFF
TRBJ2-5 | TRBV5-1 | NA | CASSLGVLETQYF
TRBJ1-1 | TRBV29-1 | TRBD1 | CSGETGDTEAFF
TRBJ2-3 | TRBV7-2 | TRBD2 | CASSLLAGGGADTQYF
TRBJ2-1 | TRBV14 | TRBD2 | CASSHWGGSYNEQFF
TRBJ2-1 | TRBV4-3 | TRBD2 | CASSQGLAGVRGAGEQFF
TRBJ2-7 | TRBV11-2 | NA | CASSRAYEQYF